These T cell receptor beta chains were read from a single sample in a study of cytomegalovirus exposure and HLA in healthy donors. Profiling relied on immunoSEQ multiplex PCR, and the TCRdb table lists in-frame clones only, not all of them. The sample table includes about 90,000 clones. Sample: PBMCs. Receptor source: a woman in her twenties or thirties in good health and CMV-seronegative. The CDR3 runs from the conserved cysteine through the conserved F or W. The D gene is left open where the match is weak.

TRBV7-3	-	TRBJ1-2	TGTGCCAGCAGCTTCCATCCGGAGGATGGCTACACCTTC	CASSFHPEDGYTF
TRBV6-5	-	TRBJ1-6	TGTGCCAGCAAGTTAAAACTCATTAATTCACCCCTCCACTTT	CASKLKLINSPLHF
TRBV11-2	TRBD1	TRBJ2-5	TGTGCCAGCAGGCGGACAGGGGGCTTATACCTACAAGAGACCCAGTACTTC	CASRRTGGLYLQETQYF
TRBV19	TRBD1	TRBJ1-3	TGTGCCAGTTCGGGGACAGCTGGAAACACCATATATTTT	CASSGTAGNTIYF
TRBV6-5	-	TRBJ1-6	TGTGCCAGCAGTTACTCACAGCTCTATAATTCACCCCTCCACTTT	CASSYSQLYNSPLHF
TRBV7-9	-	TRBJ2-5	TGTGCCAGCAGCTTTTTTTCGGGGATCCAAGAGACCCAGTACTTC	CASSFFSGIQETQYF
TRBV11-3	TRBD1	TRBJ2-5	TGTGCCAGCAGCCCCGGGACAGCCCGGGAAGAGACCCAGTACTTC	CASSPGTAREETQYF
TRBV7-9	TRBD2	TRBJ2-7	TGTGCCAGCAGCTTAGCGGGACTAGCCGACTACGAGCAGTACTTC	CASSLAGLADYEQYF
TRBV13	-	TRBJ1-2	TGTGCCAGCAGCCCTTATACAGTCACTAACTATGGCTACACCTTC	CASSPYTVTNYGYTF
TRBV18	TRBD2	TRBJ2-7	TGTGCCAGCTCACCGGAACTAGCGGGATCCTACGAGCAGTACTTC	CASSPELAGSYEQYF
TRBV5-8	-	TRBJ2-2	TGTGCCAGCAGCTTGGGACAGGCCGGGGAGCTGTTTTTT	CASSLGQAGELFF
TRBV11-2	-	TRBJ1-2	TGTGCCAGCAGGGGGTTGGGACTCTATGGCTACACCTTC	CASRGLGLYGYTF
TRBV7-9	-	TRBJ2-2	TGTGCCAGCAGCTTGGAGGAAAGCGGGGAGCTGTTTTTT	CASSLEESGELFF
TRBV7-8	-	TRBJ1-3	TGTGCCAGCAGCACTAGGCTGGCTGGAAACACCATATATTTT	CASSTRLAGNTIYF
TRBV2	-	TRBJ2-3	TGTGCCAGCAGTGAAGGGGTCGGCAGGGCAGAGTATTTT	CASSEGVGRAEYF
TRBV9	-	TRBJ2-1	TGTGCCAGCAGCGTAGGTTGGGATCGGGGCAATGAGCAGTTCTTC	CASSVGWDRGNEQFF
TRBV2	TRBD1	TRBJ2-3	TGTGCCAGCAAGGCAGGGGGCAGAGATACGCAGTATTTT	CASKAGGRDTQYF
TRBV2	-	TRBJ2-7	TGTGCCAGCAGCGGCGGACAAGCCTACGAGCAGTACTTC	CASSGGQAYEQYF
TRBV10-1	-	TRBJ1-2	TGCGCCAGCATCACCGCGGCAAGGGGCTACACCTTC	CASITAARGYTF
TRBV7-3	-	TRBJ2-3	TGTGCCAGCAGCTTAGGGGGCAAAACAGATACGCAGTATTTT	CASSLGGKTDTQYF
TRBV10-3	TRBD2	TRBJ2-5	TGTGCCATCAGTTTAACTAGCGGGGTTCAAGAGACCCAGTACTTC	CAISLTSGVQETQYF
TRBV28	TRBD1	TRBJ1-1	TGTGCCAGCAGATTCCCGGGACAGGGGTTGAACACTGAAGCTTTCTTT	CASRFPGQGLNTEAFF
TRBV27	-	TRBJ1-1	TGTGCCAGCAACCCGCAGGGGATGAACACTGAAGCTTTCTTT	CASNPQGMNTEAFF
TRBV28	TRBD1	TRBJ1-1	TGTGCCAGCAGTTCGAATACACGGACAGGGGGCTTCGACACTGAAGCTTTCTTT	CASSSNTRTGGFDTEAFF
TRBV4-1	TRBD1	TRBJ1-2	TGCGCCAGCAGCCAAGCCCTAAGACAGGGGAACTATGGCTACACCTTC	CASSQALRQGNYGYTF
TRBV28	-	TRBJ2-2	TGTGCCAGCAAACCGGCTAGCGAGAACACCGGGGGGCTGTTTTTT	CASKPASENTGGLFF
TRBV27	TRBD1	TRBJ1-6	TGTGCCAGCACCTCCAGGGGGCAAGGATCACCCCTCCACTTT	CASTSRGQGSPLHF
TRBV19	-	TRBJ2-4	TGTGCCAGTAGTATAATCTGGGAGATAGCCAAAAACATTCAGTACTTC	CASSIIWEIAKNIQYF
TRBV6-5	-	TRBJ2-3	TGTGCCAGCAGTTACTCGTGGAGGGCGGCAGATACGCAGTATTTT	CASSYSWRAADTQYF
TRBV10-3	TRBD1	TRBJ2-7	TGTGCCATCAGTGAGACCGGACAGGGCGAAGGGCAGTACTTC	CAISETGQGEGQYF
TRBV28	-	TRBJ1-2	TGTGCCAGCAGTCCGACCAGACTCTATGGCTACACCTTC	CASSPTRLYGYTF
TRBV29-1	-	TRBJ2-5	TGCAGCGTTGAAGGGGGGGAAGAGACCCAGTACTTC	CSVEGGEETQYF
TRBV19	TRBD2	TRBJ2-3	TGTGCCAGTCGCCCTAGCGGGGACACAGATACGCAGTATTTT	CASRPSGDTDTQYF
TRBV5-1	TRBD1	TRBJ1-1	TGCGCCAGCAGCAATGGACAGGGCGTTAAGACTGAAGCTTTCTTT	CASSNGQGVKTEAFF
TRBV7-6	-	TRBJ2-3	TGTGCCAGCAGCTATGACAAGGGGGATACGCAGTATTTT	CASSYDKGDTQYF
TRBV7-3	-	TRBJ1-1	TGTGCCAGCAGTAGGGGGTCGCGGGCTGAAGCTTTCTTT	CASSRGSRAEAFF